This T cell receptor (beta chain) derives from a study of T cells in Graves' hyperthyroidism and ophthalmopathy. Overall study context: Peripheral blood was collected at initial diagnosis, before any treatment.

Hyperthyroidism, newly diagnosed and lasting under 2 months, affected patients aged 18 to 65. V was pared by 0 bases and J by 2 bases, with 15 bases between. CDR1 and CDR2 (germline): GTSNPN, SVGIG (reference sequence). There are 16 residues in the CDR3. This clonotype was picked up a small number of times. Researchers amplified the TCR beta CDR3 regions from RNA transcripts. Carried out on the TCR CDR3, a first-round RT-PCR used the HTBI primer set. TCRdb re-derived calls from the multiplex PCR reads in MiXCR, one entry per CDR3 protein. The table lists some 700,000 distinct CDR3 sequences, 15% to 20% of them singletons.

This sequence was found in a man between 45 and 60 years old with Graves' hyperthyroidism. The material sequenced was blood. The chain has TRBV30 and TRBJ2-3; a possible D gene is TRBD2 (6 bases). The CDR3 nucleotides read TGTGCCTGGAGTGTACCGGACTACATAAACACAGATACGCAGTATTTT. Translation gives CAWSVPDYINTDTQYF. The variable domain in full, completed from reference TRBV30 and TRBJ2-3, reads SQTIHQWPATLVQPVGSPLSLECTVEGTSNPNLYWYRQAAGRGLQLLFYSVGIGQISSEVPQNLSASRPQDRQFILSSKKLLLSDSGFYLCAWSVPDYINTDTQYFGPGTRLTVL.